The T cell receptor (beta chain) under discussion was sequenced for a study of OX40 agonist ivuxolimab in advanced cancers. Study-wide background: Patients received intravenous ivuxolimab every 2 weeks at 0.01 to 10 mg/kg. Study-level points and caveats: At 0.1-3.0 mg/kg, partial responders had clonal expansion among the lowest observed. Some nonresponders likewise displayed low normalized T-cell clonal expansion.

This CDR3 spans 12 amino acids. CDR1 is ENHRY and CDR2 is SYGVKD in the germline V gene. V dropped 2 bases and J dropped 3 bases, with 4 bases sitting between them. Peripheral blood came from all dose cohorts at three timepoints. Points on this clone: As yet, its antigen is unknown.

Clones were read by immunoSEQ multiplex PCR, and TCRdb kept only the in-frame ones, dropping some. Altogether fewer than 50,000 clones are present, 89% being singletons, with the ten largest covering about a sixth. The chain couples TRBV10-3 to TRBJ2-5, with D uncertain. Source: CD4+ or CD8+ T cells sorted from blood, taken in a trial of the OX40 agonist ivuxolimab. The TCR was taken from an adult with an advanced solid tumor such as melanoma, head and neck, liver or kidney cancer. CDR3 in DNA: TGTGCCATCAGTGAGAGGGAAGAGACCCAGTACTTC. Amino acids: CAISEREETQYF.